The T cell receptor (beta chain) described here comes from a study of OX40 agonist ivuxolimab in advanced cancers. This CDR3 spans 14 amino acids. V lost 5 bases and J lost 8; bases outside the gene matches: 10. Germline CDR1 reads MDHEN; CDR2 reads SYDVKM. Some clones are missing from TCRdb's copy, which holds only in-frame ones; the method was immunoSEQ multiplex PCR. The repertoire has approximately 74,000 clones, more than 75% of them found once; the top ten carry 4% to 6%. The V gene is TRBV28, the J gene TRBJ1-2; 8 positions agree with TRBD1. The TCR sequence derives from an adult with an advanced solid tumor such as melanoma, head and neck, liver or kidney cancer. The sequences come from CD4+ or CD8+ T cells sorted from blood, collected in a trial of the OX40 agonist ivuxolimab. This CDR3 is CASSEQGGDLGYTF. CDR3 DNA: TGTGCCAGCAGTGAACAGGGGGGGGATCTCGGCTACACCTTC.